These T cell receptor beta chains were read from a single sample in a study of cytomegalovirus exposure and HLA in healthy donors. Repertoires were generated with immunoSEQ multiplex PCR, while TCRdb's copy carries only in-frame clones and drops some. This sample has 150,000 to 200,000 clones, with 70% found just once. Source material: PBMCs. Receptors originate from a man between 18 and 35 years old in good health and CMV-seropositive. The CDR3 runs from the conserved cysteine through the conserved F or W. The D gene is left open where the match is weak. Size is omitted from some rows. Given values are once, few, many or a class for expanded clones.

V: TRBV30; D: .; J: TRBJ1-2; length: 13; size: .; DNA: TGTGCCTGCTCGAGGGGGACCTCGGATGGCTACACCTTC; CDR3: CACSRGTSDGYTF
V: TRBV29-1; D: .; J: TRBJ1-1; length: 13; size: few; DNA: TGCAGCGTTTCGGATGGAGGGTACCTTGAAGCTTTCTTT; CDR3: CSVSDGGYLEAFF
V: TRBV7-6; D: TRBD2; J: TRBJ2-3; length: 18; size: .; DNA: TGTGCCAGCAGCTTAGGCCTAGCGGGAGCTGGGGGCACAGATACGCAGTATTTT; CDR3: CASSLGLAGAGGTDTQYF
V: TRBV5-1; D: .; J: TRBJ1-3; length: 16; size: once; DNA: TGCGCCAGCAGCCCAATGGGCCAGTACTCTGGAAACACCATATATTTT; CDR3: CASSPMGQYSGNTIYF
V: TRBV9; D: .; J: TRBJ1-1; length: 16; size: .; DNA: TGTGCCAGCAGCGTCCGGGACACCCTCGTGGGGACTGAAGCTTTCTTT; CDR3: CASSVRDTLVGTEAFF
V: TRBV7-2; D: TRBD1; J: TRBJ1-1; length: 14; size: .; DNA: TGTGCCAGCAGCTCGGGACAGCCCAGCACTGAAGCTTTCTTT; CDR3: CASSSGQPSTEAFF
V: TRBV5-6; D: TRBD2; J: TRBJ2-3; length: 15; size: .; DNA: TGTGCCAGCAGCTTAGCGGGAGATTACACAGATACGCAGTATTTT; CDR3: CASSLAGDYTDTQYF
V: TRBV21-1; D: .; J: TRBJ1-2; length: 17; size: .; DNA: TGTGCCAGCAGCAAAGGGAAGGGGGCTGGAGCTAACTATGGCTACACCTTC; CDR3: CASSKGKGAGANYGYTF
V: TRBV11-1; D: TRBD1; J: TRBJ1-6; length: 16; size: .; DNA: TGTGCCAGCAGCGGGCGGGACAGTATAAGTGATTCACCCCTCCACTTT; CDR3: CASSGRDSISDSPLHF
V: TRBV19; D: .; J: TRBJ1-2; length: 16; size: .; DNA: TGTGCCAGTAGTATCCAAGTCGTCGCAGGGGACTATGGCTACACCTTC; CDR3: CASSIQVVAGDYGYTF
V: TRBV5-6; D: .; J: TRBJ1-5; length: 15; size: .; DNA: TGTGCCAGCAGCCGGGGGGGGATTAGCAATCAGCCCCAGCATTTT; CDR3: CASSRGGISNQPQHF
V: TRBV18; D: .; J: TRBJ1-5; length: 14; size: .; DNA: TGTGCCAGCTCCCCGGGGAATAGCAATCAGCCCCAGCATTTT; CDR3: CASSPGNSNQPQHF
V: TRBV15; D: .; J: TRBJ1-6; length: 12; size: .; DNA: TGTGCCACCAGCATACTAAATTCACCCCTCCACTTT; CDR3: CATSILNSPLHF
V: TRBV11-2; D: .; J: TRBJ1-4; length: 13; size: .; DNA: TGTGCCAGCAGCGCATATGAGGATGAAAAACTGTTTTTT; CDR3: CASSAYEDEKLFF
V: TRBV6-5; D: .; J: TRBJ2-5; length: 11; size: once; DNA: TGTGCCAGCAGTTATAAAGAGACCCAGTACTTC; CDR3: CASSYKETQYF
V: TRBV9; D: .; J: TRBJ2-3; length: 14; size: .; DNA: TGTGCCAGCAGCGTAGGACAGCGCACAGATACGCAGTATTTT; CDR3: CASSVGQRTDTQYF
V: TRBV6-1; D: .; J: TRBJ1-3; length: 15; size: many; DNA: TGTGCCAGCAGAACGTCCGAAACTCGGGGAAACACCATATATTTT; CDR3: CASRTSETRGNTIYF
V: TRBV6-1; D: .; J: TRBJ1-4; length: 15; size: .; DNA: TGTGCCAGCAGTGGAGGGCGGGGGCCGCTGGGAAAACTGTTTTTT; CDR3: CASSGGRGPLGKLFF
V: TRBV28; D: .; J: TRBJ1-5; length: 15; size: once; DNA: TGTGCCAGCAGTACGCAGGGTAAAGGCAATCAGCCCCAGCATTTT; CDR3: CASSTQGKGNQPQHF
V: TRBV25-1; D: .; J: TRBJ1-6; length: 12; size: once; DNA: TGTGCCAGCGGACGGGGTGGGGAACCCCTCCACTTT; CDR3: CASGRGGEPLHF
V: TRBV4-1; D: TRBD1; J: TRBJ2-3; length: 16; size: .; DNA: TGCGCCAGCAGCCAAGATAGAACAGGGGGGACAGATACGCAGTATTTT; CDR3: CASSQDRTGGTDTQYF
V: TRBV2; D: TRBD1; J: TRBJ1-4; length: 15; size: .; DNA: TGTGCCAGCAGTAGGGACAGGGGGCAGGTTGAAAAACTGTTTTTT; CDR3: CASSRDRGQVEKLFF
V: TRBV13; D: .; J: TRBJ2-1; length: 15; size: .; DNA: TGTGCCAGCAGCCCCGCTGTGGGCAGGTCGAATGAGCAGTTCTTC; CDR3: CASSPAVGRSNEQFF
V: TRBV19; D: .; J: TRBJ1-1; length: 15; size: .; DNA: TGTGCCAGTAGTTTGAGTCAGGGGATTAACACTGAAGCTTTCTTT; CDR3: CASSLSQGINTEAFF
V: TRBV7-9; D: .; J: TRBJ2-4; length: 17; size: few; DNA: TGTGCCAGCAGCTTAGAAGAGGGAACGATAGCCAAAAACATTCAGTACTTC; CDR3: CASSLEEGTIAKNIQYF
V: TRBV19; D: TRBD1; J: TRBJ1-1; length: 16; size: few; DNA: TGTGCGATAAGGCTAGGGGGCGCGGATTCGAACACTGAAGCTTTCTTT; CDR3: CAIRLGGADSNTEAFF
V: TRBV27; D: .; J: TRBJ1-2; length: 12; size: .; DNA: TGTGCCAGCAAGGGGTTTGACTATGGCTACACCTTC; CDR3: CASKGFDYGYTF
V: TRBV10-3; D: TRBD1; J: TRBJ1-6; length: 15; size: .; DNA: TGTGCCATCAGTGAGTTCGACAGGGACGGTTCACCCCTCCACTTT; CDR3: CAISEFDRDGSPLHF
V: TRBV7-8; D: TRBD1; J: TRBJ1-1; length: 12; size: .; DNA: TGTGCCAGCAGCTTAGGACAGGGGGAAGCTTTCTTT; CDR3: CASSLGQGEAFF
V: TRBV2; D: .; J: TRBJ1-6; length: 17; size: .; DNA: TGTGCCAGCAGTGAAGCGAGGGAACGCTCCTATAATTCACCCCTCCACTTT; CDR3: CASSEARERSYNSPLHF
V: TRBV7-3; D: .; J: TRBJ2-2; length: 15; size: few; DNA: TGTGCCAGCAGCCTCGACGGAGCGAACACCGGGGAGCTGTTTTTT; CDR3: CASSLDGANTGELFF
V: TRBV5-1; D: TRBD2; J: TRBJ2-1; length: 14; size: .; DNA: TGCGCCAGCAGCTTGGCGGGAGGGGACAATGAGCAGTTCTTC; CDR3: CASSLAGGDNEQFF
V: TRBV6-5; D: .; J: TRBJ2-1; length: 14; size: .; DNA: TGTGCCAGCAGTTACTCTCAGGGGTACGATGAGCAGTTCTTC; CDR3: CASSYSQGYDEQFF
V: TRBV7-8; D: .; J: TRBJ1-2; length: 13; size: .; DNA: TGTGCCAGCAGCTTACAGGGTGGAGTTGGCTACACCTTC; CDR3: CASSLQGGVGYTF
V: TRBV10-1; D: .; J: TRBJ1-1; length: 14; size: .; DNA: TGCGCCAGCAGTGGATATCAGATGAACACTGAAGCTTTCTTT; CDR3: CASSGYQMNTEAFF
V: TRBV5-6; D: .; J: TRBJ2-2; length: 15; size: many; DNA: TGTGCCAGCCGAGGTTTCGGCAGGGATGCCGGGGAGCTGTTTTTT; CDR3: CASRGFGRDAGELFF
V: TRBV13; D: .; J: TRBJ1-1; length: 15; size: .; DNA: TGTGCCAGCAGCTTCCCTCCGACAGCCTCCTCTGAAGCTTTCTTT; CDR3: CASSFPPTASSEAFF
V: TRBV5-1; D: TRBD1; J: TRBJ1-1; length: 14; size: .; DNA: TGCGCCAGCAGCTCAACACAGGGGGCAACTGAAGCTTTCTTT; CDR3: CASSSTQGATEAFF
V: TRBV7-3; D: TRBD2; J: TRBJ2-2; length: 16; size: .; DNA: TGTGCCAGCAGCTTAAGAGCGGGGGCGAGGACCGGGGAGCTGTTTTTT; CDR3: CASSLRAGARTGELFF
V: TRBV30; D: TRBD1; J: TRBJ1-2; length: 14; size: .; DNA: TGTGCCTGGATTGTCCAGGGGGACAGGGGTGGCTACACCTTC; CDR3: CAWIVQGDRGGYTF
V: TRBV5-1; D: .; J: TRBJ2-3; length: 16; size: .; DNA: TGCGCCAGCAGCCGCCGGCTTCGCGGAGACACAGATACGCAGTATTTT; CDR3: CASSRRLRGDTDTQYF
V: TRBV5-4; D: TRBD2; J: TRBJ2-2; length: 15; size: once; DNA: TGTGCCAGCAGCTTTAGCGGGGGGAACACCGGGGAGCTGTTTTTT; CDR3: CASSFSGGNTGELFF
V: TRBV13; D: .; J: TRBJ1-1; length: 12; size: once; DNA: TGTGCCAGCAGCGAACTTGACACTGAAGCTTTCTTT; CDR3: CASSELDTEAFF
V: TRBV4-2; D: TRBD2; J: TRBJ2-5; length: 15; size: .; DNA: TGTGCCAGCAGCCAAGGACTTCTAGCGGAAGAGACCCAGTACTTC; CDR3: CASSQGLLAEETQYF